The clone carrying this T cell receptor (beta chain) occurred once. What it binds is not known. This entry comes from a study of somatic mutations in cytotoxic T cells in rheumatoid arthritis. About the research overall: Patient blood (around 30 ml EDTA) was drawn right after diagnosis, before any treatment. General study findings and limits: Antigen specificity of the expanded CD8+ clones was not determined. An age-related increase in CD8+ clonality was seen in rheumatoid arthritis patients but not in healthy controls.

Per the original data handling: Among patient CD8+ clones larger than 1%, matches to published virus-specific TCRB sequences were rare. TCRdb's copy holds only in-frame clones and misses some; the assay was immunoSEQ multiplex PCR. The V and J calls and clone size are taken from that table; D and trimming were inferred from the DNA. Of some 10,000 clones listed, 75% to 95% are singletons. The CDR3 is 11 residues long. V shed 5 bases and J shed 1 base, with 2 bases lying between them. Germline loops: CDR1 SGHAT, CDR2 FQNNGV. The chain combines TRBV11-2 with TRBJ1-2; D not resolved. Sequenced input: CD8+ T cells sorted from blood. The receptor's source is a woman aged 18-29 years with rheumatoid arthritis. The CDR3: CASSLNYGYTF. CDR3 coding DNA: TGTGCCAGCAGCCTTAACTATGGCTACACCTTC.